This T cell receptor beta chain was identified in a study of beta chain features in type 1 diabetes. Expressed TCRB transcripts were sequenced after all isolated RNA was converted to cDNA. Method: immunoSEQ multiplex PCR; TCRdb's copy keeps in-frame clones and lacks some. The sample lists 150,000 to 200,000 clones, approximately 8.4% seen once, with around 0.5% in the top ten. Study-wide points: Shortening that was moderate but significant affected the TCRB CDR3s of Type 1 diabetes patients in all four CD4+ subsets.

In the case of this clone: Its antigen remains unknown.

Germline CDR1 and CDR2: SGDLS and YYNGEE. CDR3 length: 13 residues. Trimming pared 4 bases from V and 2 bases from J, leaving 7 bases between. Via the markers CD45RO/CCR7/CD25/CD127/CD95/CD27, stem cell-like memory, regulatory, central memory and naive CD4+ cells were sorted. This receptor was identified in a man between 18 and 35 years old with type 1 diabetes. Sequenced sample: central memory CD4+ T cells from blood. V gene TRBV9 combines with J gene TRBJ1-3; no reliable D call. CDR3 nucleotide sequence: TGTGCCAGCAGCCCTAAAACTGGAAACACCATATATTTT. Translation gives CASSPKTGNTIYF.